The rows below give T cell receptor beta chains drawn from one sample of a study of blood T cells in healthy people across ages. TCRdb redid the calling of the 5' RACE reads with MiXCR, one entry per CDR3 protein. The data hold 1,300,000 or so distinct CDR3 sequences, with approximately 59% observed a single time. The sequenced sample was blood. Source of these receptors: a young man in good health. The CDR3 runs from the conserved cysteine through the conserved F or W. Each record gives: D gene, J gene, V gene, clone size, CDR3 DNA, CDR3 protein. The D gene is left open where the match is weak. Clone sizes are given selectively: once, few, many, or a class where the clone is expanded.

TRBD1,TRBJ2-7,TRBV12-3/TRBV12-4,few,TGTGCCAGCAGCCGACGGGTCGGACAGGGGGCTATCTACGAGCAGTACTTC,CASSRRVGQGAIYEQYF
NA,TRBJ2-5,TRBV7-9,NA,TGTGCCAGCAGCTTAGGGACCCTCCTAAGACAAGAGACCCAGTACTTC,CASSLGTLLRQETQYF
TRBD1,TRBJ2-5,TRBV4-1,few,TGCGCCAGCAGCCAGATGGGACAGAACCAAGAGACCCAGTACTTC,CASSQMGQNQETQYF
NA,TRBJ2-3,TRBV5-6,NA,TGTGCCAGCAGCCGAGGACTACAGGGAGCGAGCGCAGATACGCAGTATTTT,CASSRGLQGASADTQYF
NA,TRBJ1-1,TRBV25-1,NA,TGTGCCAGCAGTGACCGAGGGGCGGGTGAAGCTTTCTTT,CASSDRGAGEAFF
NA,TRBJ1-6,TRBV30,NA,TGTGCCTGGGCAGGGGCAGGGCGGAATTCACCCCTCCACTTT,CAWAGAGRNSPLHF
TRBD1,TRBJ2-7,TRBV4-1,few,TGCGCCAGCAGCCAGAGACAGGGAAACTACGAGCAGTACTTC,CASSQRQGNYEQYF
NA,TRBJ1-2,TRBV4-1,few,TGCGCCAGCAGCCAACATGGGCAGGCTAACTATGGCTACACCTTC,CASSQHGQANYGYTF
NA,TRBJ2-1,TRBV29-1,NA,TGCAGCGTTGACGACGGCGAGGGCAATGAGCAGTTCTTC,CSVDDGEGNEQFF
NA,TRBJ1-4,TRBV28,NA,TGTGCCAGCAGTTCCCGACCGGGCTGGGTCGAAAAACTGTTTTTT,CASSSRPGWVEKLFF
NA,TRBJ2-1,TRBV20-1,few,TGCAGTGCTGGTCTTGACTACTCCTACAATGAGCAGTTCTTC,CSAGLDYSYNEQFF